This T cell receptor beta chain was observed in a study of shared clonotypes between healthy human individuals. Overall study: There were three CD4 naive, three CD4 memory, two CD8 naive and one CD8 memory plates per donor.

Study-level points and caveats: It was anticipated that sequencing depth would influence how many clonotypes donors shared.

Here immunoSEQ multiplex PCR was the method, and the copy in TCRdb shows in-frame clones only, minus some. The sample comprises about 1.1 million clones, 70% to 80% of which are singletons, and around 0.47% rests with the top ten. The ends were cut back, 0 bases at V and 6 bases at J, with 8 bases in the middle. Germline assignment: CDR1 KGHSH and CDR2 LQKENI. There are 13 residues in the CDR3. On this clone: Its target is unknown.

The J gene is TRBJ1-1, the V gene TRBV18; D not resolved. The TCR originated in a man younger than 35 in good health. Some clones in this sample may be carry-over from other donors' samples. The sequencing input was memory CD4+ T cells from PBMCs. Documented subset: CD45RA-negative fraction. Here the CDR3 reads CASSPPGEAEAFF. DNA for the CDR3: TGTGCCAGCTCACCACCGGGAGAGGCTGAAGCTTTCTTT.